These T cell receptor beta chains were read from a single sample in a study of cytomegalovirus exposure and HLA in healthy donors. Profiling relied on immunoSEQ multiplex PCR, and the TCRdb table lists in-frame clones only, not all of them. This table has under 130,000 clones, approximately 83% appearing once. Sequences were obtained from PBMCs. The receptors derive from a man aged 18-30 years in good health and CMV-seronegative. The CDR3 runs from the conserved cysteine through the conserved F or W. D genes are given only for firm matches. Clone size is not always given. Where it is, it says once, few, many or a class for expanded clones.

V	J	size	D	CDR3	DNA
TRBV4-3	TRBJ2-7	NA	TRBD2	CASSQATSGITYEQYF	TGCGCCAGCAGCCAAGCGACTAGCGGGATAACGTACGAGCAGTACTTC
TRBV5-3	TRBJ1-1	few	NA	CASSRASEAFF	TGTGCCAGCAGCCGTGCCAGTGAAGCTTTCTTT
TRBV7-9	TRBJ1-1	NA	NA	CSSSMSGHGGEAFF	TGTTCCAGCAGCATGTCCGGGCACGGGGGTGAAGCTTTCTTT
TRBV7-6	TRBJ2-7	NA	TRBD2	CASSPEARTSGSLYF	TGTGCCAGCAGCCCGGAGGCCAGAACTAGCGGGAGCTTGTACTTC
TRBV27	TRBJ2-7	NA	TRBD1	CASSPSQGVVSYEQYF	TGTGCCAGCAGTCCAAGCCAGGGGGTGGTTTCCTACGAGCAGTACTTC
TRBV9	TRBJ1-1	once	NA	CASSVAQGHAEAFF	TGTGCCAGCAGCGTAGCCCAGGGCCACGCTGAAGCTTTCTTT
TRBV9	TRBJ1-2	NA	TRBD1	CASSPEGQLNYGYTF	TGTGCCAGCAGCCCTGAGGGACAGCTGAACTATGGCTACACCTTC
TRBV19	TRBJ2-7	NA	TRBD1	CASSRDRDYEQYF	TGTGCCAGTAGTAGGGACAGGGATTACGAGCAGTACTTC
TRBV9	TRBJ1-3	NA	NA	CASGRFSGNTIYF	TGTGCCAGCGGGAGGTTCTCTGGAAACACCATATATTTT
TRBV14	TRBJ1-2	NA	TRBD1	CASSQVTGSSYGYTF	TGTGCCAGCAGCCAGGTGACAGGGAGTTCCTATGGCTACACCTTC
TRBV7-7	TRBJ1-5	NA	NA	CAVTLRVQENQPQHF	TGTGCTGTAACCCTGAGGGTCCAGGAAAATCAGCCCCAGCATTTT
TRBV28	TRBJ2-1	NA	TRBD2	CASSLVTSPYNEQFF	TGTGCCAGCAGTTTAGTGACTAGCCCTTACAATGAGCAGTTCTTC
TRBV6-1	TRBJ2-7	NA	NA	CASSEIWSSYEQYF	TGTGCCAGCAGTGAAATTTGGAGCTCCTACGAGCAGTACTTC
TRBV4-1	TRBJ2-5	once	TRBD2	CASSQGRLAGGVEAQYF	TGCGCCAGCAGCCAAGGTCGGCTAGCGGGAGGGGTAGAGGCCCAGTACTTC